This T cell receptor (beta chain) appears in the sequencing data of a study of shared clonotypes between healthy human individuals. Overall study: Each donor's CD4 naive and CD4 memory cells filled three plates apiece, CD8 naive two, and CD8 memory one.

As for this clone: The antigen remains undetermined.

This CDR3 region has 14 residues. Between the trimmed V and J ends, which lost 0 bases and 9 bases, there was a span of 10 bases. CDR1 SGHDT and CDR2 YYEEEE come from the germline V gene. Findings and caveats of the study: In general, naive subsets displayed greater estimated richness than memory subsets did. Roughly 5% of naive CD4 clonotypes were common to a handful of donors.

Only CD45RO-negative cells positively selected for CCR7 counted as naive CD8 cells, so terminally differentiated effector memory CD45RA+ cells were excluded. Only Caucasian adults living in Nashville, Tennessee served as donors. Assay: immunoSEQ multiplex PCR; the TCRdb copy retains only in-frame clones and omits some. Of around 2,100,000 clones listed, roughly 94% are singletons. Sequenced input: naive CD8+ T cells sorted from blood. The receptor's source is a man younger than 30 in good health. The V gene is TRBV5-6, the J gene TRBJ1-6; perhaps TRBD1 as D (6 bases). The CDR3 DNA reads as TGTGCCAGCAGCTTGGAAGGGGGTCTTTCACCCCTCCACTTT. Its protein is CASSLEGGLSPLHF.